These 32 T cell receptor beta chains were all obtained from the same sample, sequenced in a study of T-cell memory formation after mild COVID-19. Via MiXCR, TCRdb re-called the 5' RACE reads, giving one row per CDR3 protein. Among 140,000 to 150,000 distinct CDR3 sequences listed, less than 25% were seen once. The sequenced sample consisted of PBMCs or a T cell subset sorted from them (not recorded which). These receptors all come from an adult woman who had mild COVID-19 (a few samples of this study predate the infection). Cell type and time point are not known.

The rearrangement joins TRBV12-3 or TRBV12-4 to TRBJ2-5, with D unresolved. The CDR3 is 13 residues long. With 5 bases removed from V and 0 bases from J, the gap between germline ends came to 7 bases. CDR3 amino acids: CASSDGYQETQYF. DNA of the CDR3: TGTGCCAGCAGTGACGGTTACCAAGAGACCCAGTACTTC.

The V gene is TRBV20-1, the J gene TRBJ2-2; D is perhaps TRBD1 (6 bases). This CDR3 spans 16 amino acids. V dropped 0 bases and J dropped 0 bases, with 11 bases sitting between them. Germline V gives CDR1 DFQATT, CDR2 SNEGSKA (reference sequence). The CDR3 protein is CSARDLRGANTGELFF. The DNA for the CDR3 is TGCAGTGCTAGAGATCTCAGGGGAGCGAACACCGGGGAGCTGTTTTTT.

V gene TRBV7-9 combines with J gene TRBJ2-5; D perhaps matches TRBD2 (5 bases). This CDR3 has 13 residues. Trimming took 8 bases from V and 1 from J, leaving 11 bases between them. The germline CDR1 and CDR2 sequences are SEHNR and FQNEAQ (reference sequence). The CDR3 DNA sequence: TGTGCCAGCCTCGACGGACTCCAAGAGACCCAGTACTTC. This encodes CASLDGLQETQYF.

The J gene is TRBJ1-6, the V gene TRBV5-1, with 9 bases matching TRBD1. V shed 2 bases, J shed 9 bases, and the junction held 6 bases outside the gene matches. In germline, CDR1 is SGHRS, CDR2 YFSETQ. The CDR3 contains 15 residues. Written as DNA, the CDR3 is TGCGCCAGCAGCTTAAATACAGGGGGCGGTTCACCCCTCCACTTT. Residues: CASSLNTGGGSPLHF.

This clonotype was seen more than once but under ten times. This chain uses TRBV11-2 with TRBJ2-7, with 8 bases aligning to TRBD2. Germline CDR1 is SGHAT and CDR2 is FQNNGV. V lost 5 bases to trimming and J lost 0 bases; unmatched junction nucleotides: 12. The CDR3 is made up of 17 amino acids. For the CDR3, the DNA is TGTGCCAGCAGCGTAAGCCTGGGACTAGTGAGCTCCTACGAGCAGTACTTC. It codes for CASSVSLGLVSSYEQYF. Filled out from reference TRBV11-2 and TRBJ2-7, the complete variable domain reads EAGVAQSPRYKIIEKRQSVAFWCNPISGHATLYWYQQILGQGPKLLIQFQNNGVVDDSQLPKDRFSAERLKGVDSTLKIQPAKLEDSAVYLCASSVSLGLVSSYEQYFGPGTRLTVT.

The V and J genes are TRBV24-1 and TRBJ2-5; D gene unclear. The CDR3 runs 14 residues. V lost 5 bases and J lost 4, with 13 bases in between. CDR1 and CDR2 from the germline V gene are KGHDR and SFDVKD. In DNA form, the CDR3 reads TGTGCCACCAGTGGCGCGACCGGACGAGAGACCCAGTACTTC. As protein: CATSGATGRETQYF.

This chain's CDR3 is CAWSETGGGDEQFF. CDR3 bases: TGTGCCTGGAGTGAGACGGGGGGAGGAGATGAGCAGTTCTTC. The chain uses TRBV30 and TRBJ2-1; 7 positions match TRBD2. This CDR3 comprises 14 residues. With 1 base clipped from V and 8 bases from J, the junction kept 8 bases outside the gene matches. Per the germline V gene, CDR1 is GTSNPN and CDR2 is SVGIG (reference sequence).

This clonotype was counted between two and nine times. This chain links TRBV7-2 with TRBJ2-2, with 10 bases matching TRBD1. This CDR3 is built from 17 residues. The V gene's germline CDR1 is SGHTA and CDR2 FQGNSA. Trimming cost V 5 bases and J 5 bases; bases outside gene matches: 11. CDR3 nucleotides: TGTGCCAGCAGCCAACCCGACAGGGGGCTAGCTACCGGGGAGCTGTTTTTT. Its translation is CASSQPDRGLATGELFF.

The chain carries TRBV7-6 and TRBJ2-7; the match to TRBD2 covers 7 bases. V was clipped by 5 bases and J by 4 bases; unmatched bases: 11. The germline gives CDR1 SGHVS, CDR2 FNYEAQ. The CDR3 totals 15 residues. DNA of the CDR3: TGTGCCAGCAGCCCGCGGGGTAGCGGGTTATACGAGCAGTACTTC. Translation gives CASSPRGSGLYEQYF.

This clonotype showed up just a few times. The chain couples TRBV6-5 to TRBJ2-3, with a weak D call TRBD2 (6 bases). Germline CDR1 and CDR2: MNHEY and SVGAGI. Trimming shortened V by 8 bases and J by 0 bases, and 9 bases separated the two germline ends. This CDR3 is built from 13 residues. The CDR3 sequence: CASGTSSTDTQYF. CDR3 DNA: TGTGCCAGCGGGACTTCTAGCACAGATACGCAGTATTTT.

The chain carries TRBV4-1 and TRBJ2-7; 7 nucleotides match TRBD1. Unmatched junction bases numbered 9, after V lost 0 bases and J lost 4 bases. The CDR3 loop spans 16 amino acids. Germline V lookup: CDR1 MGHRA, CDR2 YSYEKL. CDR3: CASSQEVTGEWYEQYF. The CDR3, as DNA: TGCGCCAGCAGCCAAGAAGTAACAGGGGAATGGTACGAGCAGTACTTC.

This clonotype was counted between two and nine times. The V gene is TRBV12-3 or TRBV12-4, the J gene TRBJ2-7, with D unclear. Trimming removed 3 bases from V and 2 bases from J, with 11 bases in between. The CDR3 extends over 14 amino acids. CDR3 DNA sequence: TGTGCCAGCAGTTTCTCGGGCTTAGCCTACGAGCAGTACTTC. Amino acids: CASSFSGLAYEQYF.

This clonotype was counted many times. The chain couples TRBV7-9 to TRBJ2-2, with D tentatively TRBD1 (6 bases). The germline V gene encodes CDR1 SEHNR and CDR2 FQNEAQ (reference sequence). The CDR3 is made up of 16 amino acids. V was clipped by 5 bases and J by 2 bases, with 15 bases between them. The CDR3 spells CASSIIHRANTGELFF. CDR3 DNA sequence: TGTGCCAGCAGCATCATCCACAGGGCTAACACCGGGGAGCTGTTTTTT.

This clonotype was seen more than once but under ten times. V gene TRBV15 combines with J gene TRBJ2-1; the D is unclear. Germline V lookup: CDR1 LNHNV, CDR2 YYDKDF (reference sequence). The V gene lost 4 bases and the J gene lost 6 bases, with 16 bases spanning the gap. The CDR3 is 15 residues long. The CDR3 DNA reads as TGTGCCACCAGCATGAGCTTTACTATTGGCAATGAGCAGTTCTTC. Protein: CATSMSFTIGNEQFF.

This clonotype was counted between two and nine times. The rearrangement links TRBV29-1 to TRBJ2-3; no firm D call. The V gene's germline CDR1 is SQVTM and CDR2 ANQGSEA. There are 13 residues in the CDR3. In DNA form, the CDR3 reads TGCACCGCCTTTGACGGGCGTAGAGATACGCAGTATTTT. Its protein product is CTAFDGRRDTQYF.

The genes are TRBV7-8 and TRBJ1-1; perhaps TRBD1 as D (5 bases). V was trimmed by 3 bases and J by 6 bases, leaving 11 bases between them. Germline V CDR1 and CDR2: SGHVS, FQNEAQ. This CDR3 contains 13 residues. The CDR3 reads CASSLYEGAEAFF. CDR3 coding DNA: TGTGCCAGCAGCTTGTACGAAGGGGCTGAAGCTTTCTTT.

The CDR3 bases are TGTGCCACCAGTGCTGGGACTAGCGCAATCAATGAGCAGTTCTTC. Translation gives CATSAGTSAINEQFF. This chain joins TRBV24-1 and TRBJ2-1, with 10 bases matching TRBD2. J lost 6 bases, V lost 5 bases, and 6 bases had no gene match. This CDR3 region has 15 residues. Germline V gives CDR1 KGHDR, CDR2 SFDVKD.

This clonotype came up once. The chain carries TRBV7-9 and TRBJ2-5; D call uncertain. The CDR3 sequence is 14 residues long. V was shortened by 4 bases and J by 4 bases, with 13 bases between the two germline ends. Germline loops: CDR1 SEHNR, CDR2 FQNEAQ (reference sequence). The CDR3 sequence: CASSSVEEIETQYF. CDR3 sequence (DNA): TGTGCCAGCAGCTCCGTAGAAGAGATAGAGACCCAGTACTTC.

This chain joins TRBV7-9 and TRBJ2-1; 10 nucleotides agree with TRBD2. The V segment lost 2 bases and the J segment 6 bases; nucleotides outside the gene matches: 7. Per the germline V gene, CDR1 is SEHNR and CDR2 is FQNEAQ (reference sequence). The CDR3 loop spans 16 amino acids. The CDR3 sequence: CASSLQLAGNLNEQFF. The CDR3 DNA reads as TGTGCCAGCAGCTTACAACTAGCGGGAAACCTCAATGAGCAGTTCTTC.

The sample holds a few counts of this clonotype. This chain uses TRBV4-1 with TRBJ2-1; maybe TRBD1 (5 bases). CDR1 and CDR2 from the germline V gene are MGHRA and YSYEKL. The CDR3 covers 15 residues. Between the trimmed V and J ends, which lost 4 bases and 7 bases, there was a span of 17 bases. CDR3 amino acids: CASSPLPAGRNEQFF. The CDR3, as DNA: TGCGCCAGCAGCCCCCTCCCGGCAGGGCGGAATGAGCAGTTCTTC.

The chain joins TRBV5-1 to TRBJ2-1; 9 nucleotides line up with TRBD1. Trimming removed 4 bases from V and 6 bases from J; junction bases left unmatched: 14. Germline V gene lookup returns CDR1 SGHRS and CDR2 YFSETQ. The CDR3 has 17 residues. The CDR3 DNA reads TGCGCCAGCAGCCCAGCTACAGGGGGCGCCTCCAGCAATGAGCAGTTCTTC. It codes for CASSPATGGASSNEQFF.

This clonotype was found a few times. The gene calls are TRBV3-1 and TRBJ2-2; TRBD1 or TRBD2 may be the D gene (6 bases each). This CDR3 has 15 amino acids. Per germline, CDR1 LGHDT and CDR2 YNNKEL (reference sequence). The V and J ends lost 7 bases and 4 bases respectively, with 16 bases between them. In nucleotides, the CDR3 is TGTGCCAGCACCGAGGGGGGACCGGGCACCGGGGAGCTGTTTTTT. The encoded protein is CASTEGGPGTGELFF.

This clonotype was seen many times. The chain is built from TRBV2 and TRBJ2-3; 11 bases fit TRBD2. The germline gives CDR1 SNHLY, CDR2 FYNNEI. CDR3 length: 17 residues. The junction had 9 bases not matched to a gene; V was cut back by 5 bases and J by 2 bases. The DNA of the CDR3 is TGTGCCAGCAGTCCACGAGGGACTAGCGGATACACAGATACGCAGTATTTT. Protein: CASSPRGTSGYTDTQYF.

This clonotype has more than one count but fewer than ten. This chain uses TRBV9 with TRBJ2-1, with TRBD2 matching over 11 bases. This CDR3 region has 15 residues. The germline CDR1 and CDR2 sequences are SGDLS and YYNGEE. The trim removed 4 bases at V and 8 bases at J, leaving 8 bases unmatched. CDR3 protein: CASSSLAGGLYEQFF. The CDR3 DNA is TGTGCCAGCAGCTCTCTAGCGGGAGGTTTGTATGAGCAGTTCTTC.

This clonotype appeared a few times. The J gene is TRBJ1-3, the V gene TRBV4-3; maybe TRBD1 (5 bases). CDR3 length: 16 amino acids. CDR1 is LGHNA and CDR2 is YSLEER in the germline V gene. V was pared by 0 bases and J by 0 bases, with 9 bases between. CDR3 DNA: TGCGCCAGCAGCCAAGATACAGGTATCTCTGGAAACACCATATATTTT. As protein: CASSQDTGISGNTIYF.

CDR3 protein: CASSARTDSTDTQYF. The CDR3 bases are TGTGCCAGCAGCGCTCGAACGGACAGCACAGATACGCAGTATTTT. V is TRBV9 and J is TRBJ2-3; D not certain. The CDR3 loop spans 15 amino acids. Trimming shortened V by 3 bases and J by 0 bases, and 11 bases separated the two germline ends. Germline CDR1 is SGDLS and CDR2 is YYNGEE.

V gene TRBV19 combines with J gene TRBJ2-7, with 8 bases identical to TRBD1. This CDR3 has 15 amino acids. The V gene's germline CDR1 is LNHDA and CDR2 SQIVND (reference sequence). J gave up 2 bases and V 4 bases, and 7 bases lay outside the gene matches. The CDR3 spells CASSTTPGQAYEQYF. CDR3 bases: TGTGCCAGTAGTACCACTCCGGGACAGGCCTACGAGCAGTACTTC.

The chain is built from TRBV20-1 and TRBJ1-2, with D maybe TRBD1 (5 bases). CDR1 and CDR2 (germline): DFQATT, SNEGSKA (reference sequence). The CDR3 extends over 11 amino acids. V was shortened by 5 bases and J by 4 bases, with 8 bases between the two germline ends. The CDR3 nucleotides are TGCAGTGCTGACGACAGCTATGGCTACACCTTC. Its translation: CSADDSYGYTF.

The gene calls are TRBV5-1 and TRBJ2-3, with D unclear. With 5 bases removed from V and 3 bases from J, the gap between germline ends came to 16 bases. Germline CDR1 reads SGHRS; CDR2 reads YFSETQ. This CDR3 is 15 amino acids long. The CDR3 coding sequence is TGCGCCAGCAGAGCGATTGAACACGGGACAGATACGCAGTATTTT. Residues: CASRAIEHGTDTQYF.

This chain uses TRBV20-1 with TRBJ2-1; 13 bases are a match to TRBD2. From germline, CDR1 is DFQATT and CDR2 SNEGSKA (reference sequence). J lost 6 bases, V lost 3 bases, and 2 bases had no gene match. The CDR3 is 14 residues long. The CDR3 region is CSASRTSGSNEQFF. The CDR3 nucleotides are TGCAGTGCTAGTAGGACTAGCGGGAGCAATGAGCAGTTCTTC.

The chain uses TRBV29-1 and TRBJ1-5; 7 nucleotides agree with TRBD1. CDR1 and CDR2 (germline): SQVTM, ANQGSEA. V was pared by 6 bases and J by 1 base, with 6 bases of the junction left unmatched. The CDR3 contains 14 residues. The CDR3 DNA follows: TGCAGCGTGAACCGGGACAGAAGCAATCAGCCCCAGCATTTT. This sequence encodes CSVNRDRSNQPQHF.

The chain combines TRBV7-9 with TRBJ1-2, with D possibly matching TRBD1 (6 bases). Trimming took 3 bases from V and 4 from J, leaving 12 bases between them. This CDR3 has 14 residues. Germline-derived CDR1 and CDR2 are SEHNR and FQNEAQ (reference sequence). CDR3 loop: CASSFVGQTYGYTF. CDR3 in DNA: TGTGCCAGCAGCTTCGTTGGACAGACCTATGGCTACACCTTC.